The 27 T cell receptor beta chains in this list originate from one sample, sequenced in a study of cytomegalovirus exposure and HLA in healthy donors (dated by TCRdb to about 2017). The library was obtained by the immunoSEQ multiplex PCR assay. TCRdb mirrors the immuneACCESS table, restricted to in-frame sequences. Some clones are absent from its copies; in checked studies, under half trace to an unresolved V gene, and the reason for the others is unknown. This sample comprises 150,000 to 170,000 clones, around 84% of them detected only once. Roughly 2.1% of the sample comes from the top ten. The sequencing sample was made of PBMCs. Source of these receptors: a human donor in good health.

The rearrangement joins TRBV5-1 to TRBJ2-5; D may be TRBD1 (5 bases). This CDR3 is built from 15 residues. The V gene lost 4 bases and the J gene lost 1 base, with 14 bases spanning the gap. From germline, CDR1 is SGHRS and CDR2 YFSETQ. CDR3 in amino acids: CASSRAGNFQETQYF. The DNA of the CDR3 is TGCGCCAGCAGCCGCGCAGGGAACTTCCAAGAGACCCAGTACTTC.

The chain carries TRBV5-4 and TRBJ2-1, with TRBD2 matching 10 bases. The CDR3 has 15 residues. The V gene's germline CDR1 is SGHNT and CDR2 YYREEE (reference sequence). Germline trimming cut 2 bases from V and 6 bases from J; bases unmatched to any gene: 5. The CDR3 sequence: CASSFASGSLNEQFF. CDR3 DNA sequence: TGTGCCAGCAGCTTTGCTAGCGGGAGCCTCAATGAGCAGTTCTTC.

The J gene is TRBJ1-4, the V gene TRBV4-2, with TRBD1 matching over 7 bases. Germline CDR1 reads LGHNA; CDR2 reads YNFKEQ. Unmatched junction bases numbered 5, after V lost 4 bases and J lost 0 bases. This CDR3 spans 16 amino acids. For the CDR3, the DNA is TGTGCCAGCAGCCGAAGGGGGCGTGCAACTAATGAAAAACTGTTTTTT. This encodes CASSRRGRATNEKLFF.

CDR3 sequence (DNA): TGCAGCGTTGACAGTCTCGTCTATGGCTACACCTTC. Translating gives CSVDSLVYGYTF. This sequence joins TRBV29-1 and TRBJ1-2, with D unclear. Trimming stripped 3 bases from V and 4 bases from J, with 9 bases between. This CDR3 comprises 12 residues. The germline gives CDR1 SQVTM, CDR2 ANQGSEA.

The CDR3 nucleotides are TGTGCCAGCTACCGGAGAGAGACTGAAGCTTTCTTT. The encoded protein is CASYRRETEAFF. V gene TRBV27 combines with J gene TRBJ1-1; D gene unclear. This CDR3 is built from 12 residues. The V and J ends lost 8 bases and 5 bases respectively, with 12 bases between them. Germline CDR1 reads MNHEY; CDR2 reads SMNVEV (reference sequence).

This rearrangement joins TRBV5-1 to TRBJ2-1, with TRBD1 matching over 8 bases. Germline V lookup: CDR1 SGHRS, CDR2 YFSETQ. After removal of 4 bases from V and 4 bases from J, the junction contained 13 bases not matched to a gene. The CDR3 has 17 residues. CDR3 in amino acids: CASSPLSRDRTYNEQFF. The CDR3 nucleotides are TGCGCCAGCAGCCCCCTATCTCGGGACAGGACATACAATGAGCAGTTCTTC.

J is TRBJ1-2 and V is TRBV7-9; 11 bases fit TRBD1. Germline V gives CDR1 SEHNR, CDR2 FQNEAQ (reference sequence). Germline trimming cut 6 bases from V and 5 bases from J; bases unmatched to any gene: 5. The CDR3 is 14 amino acids. The CDR3 spells CASRSGTGGYGYTF. The CDR3 DNA reads as TGTGCCAGCAGGTCCGGGACAGGGGGGTATGGCTACACCTTC.

The V call is TRBV2, the J call TRBJ2-1; a weak D match, TRBD1 (6 bases). Deletions cut 6 bases from V and 4 bases from J, with 16 bases between. CDR3 size: 15 residues. The germline gives CDR1 SNHLY, CDR2 FYNNEI. For the CDR3, the DNA is TGTGCCAGCAGGGAACAGGGAAGTGCATACAATGAGCAGTTCTTC. It encodes CASREQGSAYNEQFF.

The chain has TRBV7-9 and TRBJ1-1; 7 bases are shared with TRBD1. The CDR3 contains 13 residues. The trim removed 6 bases at V and 6 bases at J, leaving 7 bases unmatched. The V gene's germline CDR1 is SEHNR and CDR2 FQNEAQ (reference sequence). CDR3 nucleotides: TGTGCCAGCAGAGACGACAGGGTTTCTGAAGCTTTCTTT. Protein: CASRDDRVSEAFF.

The genes are TRBV2 and TRBJ2-2; D uncertain. CDR3 length: 13 amino acids. V shed 7 bases and J shed 4 bases, with 10 bases lying between them. Germline lookup yields CDR1 SNHLY and CDR2 FYNNEI. CDR3 sequence reads: CASTRLLTGELFF. CDR3 nucleotides: TGTGCCAGCACGAGGCTTCTCACCGGGGAGCTGTTTTTT.

The V call is TRBV9, the J call TRBJ2-7; possibly TRBD1 for D (5 bases). V lost 4 bases and J 3 bases, leaving 8 bases between the germline ends. The germline CDR1 and CDR2 sequences are SGDLS and YYNGEE. CDR3 length: 12 residues. The CDR3 DNA reads TGTGCCAGCAGCCGTGACAGCTACGAGCAGTACTTC. Translating it yields CASSRDSYEQYF.

This chain joins TRBV5-5 and TRBJ1-1; 9 bases are a match to TRBD1. The junction had 4 bases not matched to a gene; V was cut back by 3 bases and J by 1 base. CDR1 is SGHKS and CDR2 is YYEKEE in the germline V gene (reference sequence). This CDR3 region has 15 residues. The CDR3 nucleotides read TGTGCCAGCAGCTACGAGGACAGGGGGAACACTGAAGCTTTCTTT. Its protein is CASSYEDRGNTEAFF.

The chain carries TRBV11-2 and TRBJ2-7; 7 bases map to TRBD2. Germline assignment: CDR1 SGHAT and CDR2 FQNNGV. The V and J ends lost 4 bases and 5 bases, in that order; junction bases with no gene match: 2. The CDR3 has 12 residues. CDR3 sequence reads: CASSWTSDEQYF. CDR3 in DNA: TGTGCCAGCAGCTGGACTAGTGACGAGCAGTACTTC.

This chain joins TRBV4-1 and TRBJ2-1; 12 nucleotides match TRBD2. This CDR3 has 22 amino acids. Germline V gene data show CDR1 as MGHRA and CDR2 as YSYEKL. The ends lost 2 bases at V and 0 bases at J; junction bases unmatched: 17. CDR3 bases: TGCGCCAGCAGCCAACGAACCGGACCCCGAGTGACTAGCGGGAGCTCCTACAATGAGCAGTTCTTC. Translated, it gives CASSQRTGPRVTSGSSYNEQFF.

The chain has TRBV11-2 and TRBJ2-5; a possible D gene is TRBD2 (5 bases). The CDR3 covers 14 residues. Germline V CDR1 and CDR2: SGHAT, FQNNGV. V was clipped by 1 base and J by 5 bases, with 11 bases between them. CDR3 sequence: CASSLGGVEETQYF. DNA of the CDR3: TGTGCCAGCAGCTTAGGGGGAGTTGAGGAGACCCAGTACTTC.

There are a few counts of this clone. V gene TRBV12-5 combines with J gene TRBJ1-5; D ambiguous. CDR3 length: 11 amino acids. Trimming pared 5 bases from V and 6 bases from J, leaving 5 bases between. The germline V gene has CDR1 LGHNT and CDR2 FRNRAP. CDR3 protein: CASGPRQPQHF. As DNA, the CDR3 is TGTGCTAGTGGTCCCCGTCAGCCCCAGCATTTT.

Here the CDR3 reads CASSSSPPYEQYF. In DNA form, the CDR3 reads TGTGCCAGCAGCTCTTCCCCCCCCTACGAGCAGTACTTC. The genes are TRBV7-9 and TRBJ2-7; no reliable D call. The ends were cut back, 4 bases at V and 2 bases at J, with 9 bases in the middle. Per germline, CDR1 SEHNR and CDR2 FQNEAQ (reference sequence). The length of the CDR3 is 13 residues.

The chain is built from TRBV28 and TRBJ2-3; a weak D match, TRBD1 (6 bases). V was cut by 4 bases and J by 5 bases, with 13 bases left in between. There are 14 residues in the CDR3. Germline V gives CDR1 MDHEN, CDR2 SYDVKM. The CDR3 coding sequence is TGTGCCAGCAGTTCGGTCTTCAGGGGAGATACGCAGTATTTT. The encoded protein is CASSSVFRGDTQYF.

The V call is TRBV5-1, the J call TRBJ2-3, with a weak D call TRBD2 (6 bases). The CDR3 spans 15 residues. The V end was cut by 3 bases, the J end by 6 bases, with 17 bases between. Germline values: CDR1 SGHRS, CDR2 YFSETQ. CDR3 amino acids: CASSSAGLVSDTQYF. The CDR3 nucleotides are TGCGCCAGCAGCTCAGCGGGTCTCGTTTCCGATACGCAGTATTTT.

The chain joins TRBV6-4 to TRBJ2-2, with 9 bases fitting TRBD2. CDR3 length equals 15 residues. With 4 bases clipped from V and 5 bases from J, the junction kept 5 bases outside the gene matches. CDR1 is MRHNA, CDR2 SNTAGT, per germline. In DNA, the CDR3 is TGTGCCAGCAGTGCTACCAGCGGGGGGACCGGGGAGCTGTTTTTT. It specifies CASSATSGGTGELFF.

V and J are TRBV11-1 and TRBJ2-3; D is ambiguous. The CDR3 contains 13 residues. Germline CDR1 SGHAT, CDR2 FQDESV (reference sequence). V was clipped by 3 bases and J by 2 bases, with 6 bases between them. CDR3 region: CASSFRNTDTQYF. CDR3 DNA sequence: TGTGCCAGCAGCTTCAGGAACACAGATACGCAGTATTTT.

This rearrangement joins TRBV7-2 to TRBJ2-7, with unresolved D. CDR1 and CDR2 from the germline V gene are SGHTA and FQGNSA. Between the trimmed V and J ends, which lost 2 bases and 4 bases, there was a span of 9 bases. The CDR3 has 13 residues. CDR3 sequence: CASSLPTLYEQYF. The CDR3 DNA reads TGTGCCAGCAGCTTACCGACTTTGTACGAGCAGTACTTC.

The chain recombines TRBV7-6 with TRBJ2-3; 7 bases map to TRBD2. The germline V gene has CDR1 SGHVS and CDR2 FNYEAQ. V shed 1 base and J 5 bases; nucleotides not matched to a gene: 6. The CDR3 extends over 15 amino acids. CDR3 amino acids: CASSLEAGNRDTQYF. The DNA for the CDR3 is TGTGCCAGCAGCTTAGAAGCGGGAAACCGAGATACGCAGTATTTT.

This chain connects TRBV5-4 to TRBJ2-7, with D perhaps matching TRBD1 (6 bases). Germline V gives CDR1 SGHNT, CDR2 YYREEE (reference sequence). Trimming left V 4 bases short and J 0 bases short, with 14 bases between. This CDR3 contains 15 residues. CDR3 residues: CASSPDRSSSYEQYF. The CDR3 DNA reads as TGTGCCAGCAGCCCTGACAGGTCAAGCTCCTACGAGCAGTACTTC.

The chain is built from TRBV5-1 and TRBJ2-7; TRBD1 agrees at 10 bases. CDR1 and CDR2 from the germline V gene are SGHRS and YFSETQ. Trimming cost V 6 bases and J 4 bases; bases outside gene matches: 7. The CDR3 runs to 14 residues. The CDR3, as DNA: TGCGCCAGCAACACCGGGACAGGGGCGTACGAGCAGTACTTC. It encodes CASNTGTGAYEQYF.

DNA of the CDR3: TGTGCCAGAGGGGGCGGGAGGCGAGACGAGCAGTACTTC. This translates into CARGGGRRDEQYF. The chain has TRBV2 and TRBJ2-7, with D possibly being TRBD2 (8 bases). From germline, CDR1 is SNHLY and CDR2 FYNNEI. The CDR3 is 13 residues long. V was pared by 9 bases and J by 5 bases, with 17 bases between.

The J gene is TRBJ1-2, the V gene TRBV27; unclear D gene. Trimming removed 5 bases from V and 8 bases from J, with 3 bases in between. Germline CDR1 MNHEY, CDR2 SMNVEV (reference sequence). The CDR3 totals 9 residues. CDR3 in DNA: TGTGCCAGCAGTCGGGGCTACACCTTC. As protein: CASSRGYTF.